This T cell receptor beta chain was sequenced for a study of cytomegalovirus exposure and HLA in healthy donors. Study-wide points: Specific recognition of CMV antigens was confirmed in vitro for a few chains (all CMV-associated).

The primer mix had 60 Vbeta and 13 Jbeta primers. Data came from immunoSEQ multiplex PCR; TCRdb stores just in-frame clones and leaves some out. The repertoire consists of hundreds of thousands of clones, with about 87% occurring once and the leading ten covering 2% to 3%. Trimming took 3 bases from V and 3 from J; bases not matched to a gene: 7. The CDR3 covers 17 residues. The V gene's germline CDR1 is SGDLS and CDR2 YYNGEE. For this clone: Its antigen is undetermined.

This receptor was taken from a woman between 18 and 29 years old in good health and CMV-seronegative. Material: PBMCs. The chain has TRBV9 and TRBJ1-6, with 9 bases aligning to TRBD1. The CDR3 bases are TGTGCCAGCAGCGGGGGACAGGGTACGTTCTATAATTCACCCCTCCACTTT. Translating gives CASSGGQGTFYNSPLHF.